These 2 T cell receptor beta chains originate from one sample sequenced in a study of T cells after yellow fever vaccination. One entry per CDR3 protein results from TCRdb running MiXCR on the 5' RACE reads. The sample shows 450,000 to 650,000 distinct CDR3 sequences, roughly 22% of them seen only once. The specimen comprised PBMCs, sampled roughly 23 days after the first yellow fever vaccination. Every receptor here comes from a young man who received the YFV17D yellow fever vaccine.

The chain joins TRBV9 to TRBJ2-1; TRBD1 is a possible D gene (6 bases). Per the germline V gene, CDR1 is SGDLS and CDR2 is YYNGEE. Trimming took 0 bases from V and 9 from J, leaving 10 bases between them. This CDR3 spans 13 amino acids. The CDR3 protein is CASSVGSGVEQFF. In nucleotides, the CDR3 is TGTGCCAGCAGCGTAGGATCAGGGGTTGAGCAGTTCTTC.

This chain connects TRBV6-2 or TRBV6-3 to TRBJ2-7, with D possibly being TRBD1 (5 bases). CDR3 length: 15 residues. Germline V gives CDR1 MNHEY, CDR2 SVGEGT. V lost 4 bases to trimming and J lost 1 base, with 14 bases between them. CDR3 amino acids: CASSSDSFHSYEQYV. The DNA of the CDR3 is TGTGCCAGCAGTTCTGACAGCTTCCATTCCTACGAGCAGTACGTC.